This T cell receptor (beta chain) was observed in a study of beta chain features in type 1 diabetes. On the study more broadly: Patients and healthy donors were similar in age, gender and cell yields.

Remarks on this clone: Its antigen remains unknown.

The germline CDR1 and CDR2 sequences are PRHDT and FYEKMQ (reference sequence). With 5 bases clipped from V and 5 bases from J, the junction kept 15 bases outside the gene matches. The CDR3 extends over 19 amino acids. Sequencing targeted expressed TCRB transcripts, as all isolated RNA had been reverse transcribed. Using immunoSEQ multiplex PCR, the repertoire was profiled, and TCRdb retains in-frame clones only, with some absent. Of under 900,000 clones in the sample, roughly 15% are singletons; the top ten hold around 0.02%. Study observations and caveats: Short templates might get an advantage during PCR, and this would be equal in patients and controls.

The rearrangement uses TRBV13 and TRBJ2-2, with 12 bases that match TRBD2. The sample consisted of naive CD4+ T cells from blood. The TCR comes from a woman younger than 30 in good health. CDR3 DNA sequence: TGTGCCAGCAGCACCAGACTCCTAGCGGGAGGGCCCCGGACCGGGGAGCTGTTTTTT. Translation gives CASSTRLLAGGPRTGELFF.